Given below is one T cell receptor beta chain in context. Donors were healthy HIV-negative adults without recently reported acute infections or vaccinations. The data derive from a study of shared clonotypes between healthy human individuals. Genomic DNA per cell subset filled all wells of several immunoSEQ plates. Some clones are missing from TCRdb's copy, which holds only in-frame ones; the method was immunoSEQ multiplex PCR. The top ten clones hold 0.36% of a sample with fewer than 1.6 million clones, less than 99% of them seen once. The V gene's germline CDR1 is SEHNR and CDR2 FQNEAQ (reference sequence). The V end was cut by 2 bases, the J end by 5 bases, with 11 bases between. The CDR3 runs 14 residues.

The genes are TRBV7-9 and TRBJ2-3, with D perhaps TRBD2 (5 bases). The specimen was naive CD4+ T cells sorted from blood. As for subset: CD45RA+ positively selected. This TCR was sampled from a man under 40 in good health. The CDR3: CASSLSGGQDTQYF. For the CDR3, the DNA is TGTGCCAGCAGCTTATCAGGAGGTCAAGATACGCAGTATTTT. The full variable domain, in which reference TRBV7-9 and TRBJ2-3 provide the parts outside the CDR3, is DTGVSQNPRHKITKRGQNVTFRCDPISEHNRLYWYRQTLGQGPEFLTYFQNEAQLEKSRLLSDRFSAERPKGSFSTLEIQRTEQGDSAMYLCASSLSGGQDTQYFGPGTRLTVL.